This TCR beta chain was documented in a study of spatial heterogeneity in lung cancer. Time point defined: sample taken at primary tumor resection. CDR3 length: 15 amino acids. Germline V gene data show CDR1 as SGHTA and CDR2 as FQGNSA. Deletions cut 5 bases from V and 4 bases from J, with 17 bases between. TCRdb re-called the 5' RACE reads with MiXCR, one entry per CDR3 protein. The sample consists of 7,500 to 8,000 distinct CDR3 sequences, about 9.6% of them appearing once. This clonotype is medium-sized within its sample. This chain links TRBV7-2 with TRBJ1-1; weak D call: TRBD1 (6 bases). This specimen consisted of normal lung tissue next to the tumor, obtained at surgery. This clonotype originated in a male donor with early-stage non-small cell lung cancer. In nucleotides, the CDR3 is TGTGCCAGCAGCCTAATGCGGGGGGCTCTCACTGAAGCTTTCTTT. It specifies CASSLMRGALTEAFF.